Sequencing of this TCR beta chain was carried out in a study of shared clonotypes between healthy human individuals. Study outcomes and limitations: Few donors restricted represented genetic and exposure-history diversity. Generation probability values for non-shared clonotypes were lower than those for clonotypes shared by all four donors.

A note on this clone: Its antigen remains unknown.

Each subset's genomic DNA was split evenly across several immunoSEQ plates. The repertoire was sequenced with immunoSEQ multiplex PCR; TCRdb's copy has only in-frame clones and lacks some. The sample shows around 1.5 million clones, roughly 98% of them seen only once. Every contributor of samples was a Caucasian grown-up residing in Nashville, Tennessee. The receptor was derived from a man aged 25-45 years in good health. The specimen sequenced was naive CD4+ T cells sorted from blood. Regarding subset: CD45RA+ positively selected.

The CDR3 here is CASSLAIGQREKLFF. The CDR3 DNA is TGTGCCAGCAGCTTAGCGATAGGACAGCGGGAAAAACTGTTTTTT. This chain joins TRBV11-2 and TRBJ1-4; a weak D match, TRBD1 (6 bases). Germline CDR1 SGHAT, CDR2 FQNNGV. V lost 1 base to trimming and J lost 8 bases, with 14 bases between them. This CDR3 has 15 residues.